This T cell receptor beta chain was documented in a study of cytomegalovirus exposure and HLA in healthy donors. Study background: The same platform as the roughly 630 first-cohort repertoires was used for the 100 to 150 validation repertoires, a later analysis reported. Whole-study findings and limits: The study flagged some 170 TCR beta chains as cytomegalovirus-associated. CMV antigen specificity of three CMV-associated chains was confirmed in vitro.

J gave up 2 bases and V 3 bases, and 6 bases lay outside the gene matches. CDR1 SGHNT and CDR2 YYREEE come from the germline V gene (reference sequence). The CDR3 length is 16 residues. Clones were sequenced by immunoSEQ multiplex PCR, and TCRdb holds only the in-frame ones, with some missing. The sample consists of some 140,000 clones, just under 85% of them appearing once. On this clone: The antigen is undetermined.

The receptor was derived from a man between 25 and 39 years old in good health and CMV-seropositive. Sequenced sample: PBMCs. The J gene is TRBJ2-3, the V gene TRBV5-4, with 10 bases aligning to TRBD2. CDR3 amino acids: CASSSAGTSVTDTQYF. The CDR3 DNA follows: TGTGCCAGCAGCTCAGCCGGGACTAGCGTCACAGATACGCAGTATTTT.